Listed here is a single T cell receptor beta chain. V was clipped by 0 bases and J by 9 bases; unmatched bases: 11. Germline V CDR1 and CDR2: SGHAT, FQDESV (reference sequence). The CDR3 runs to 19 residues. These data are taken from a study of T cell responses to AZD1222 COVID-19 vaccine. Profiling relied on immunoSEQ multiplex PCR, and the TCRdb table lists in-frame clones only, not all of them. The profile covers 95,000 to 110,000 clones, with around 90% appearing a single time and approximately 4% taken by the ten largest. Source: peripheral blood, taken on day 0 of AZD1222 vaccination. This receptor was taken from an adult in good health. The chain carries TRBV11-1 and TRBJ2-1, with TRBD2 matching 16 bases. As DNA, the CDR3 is TGTGCCAGCAGCTTAGCGGTTGGGACTAGCGGGGGGGTCTGGGGTGAGCAGTTCTTC. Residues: CASSLAVGTSGGVWGEQFF.